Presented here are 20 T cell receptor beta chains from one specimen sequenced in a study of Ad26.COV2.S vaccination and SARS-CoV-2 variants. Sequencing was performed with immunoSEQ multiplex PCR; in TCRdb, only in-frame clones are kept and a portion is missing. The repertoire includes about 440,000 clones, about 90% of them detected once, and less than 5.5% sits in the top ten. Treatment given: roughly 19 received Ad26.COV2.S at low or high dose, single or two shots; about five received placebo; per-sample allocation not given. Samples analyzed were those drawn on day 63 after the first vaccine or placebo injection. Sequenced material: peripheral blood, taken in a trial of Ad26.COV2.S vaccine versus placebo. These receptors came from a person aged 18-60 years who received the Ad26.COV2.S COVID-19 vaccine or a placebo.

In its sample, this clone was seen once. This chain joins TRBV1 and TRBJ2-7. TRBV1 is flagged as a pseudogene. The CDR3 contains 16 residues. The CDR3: CTSSLRKDGRSYEQYF. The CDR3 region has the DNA TGCACCAGCAGCCTGCGAAAGGACGGACGCTCCTACGAGCAGTACTTC.

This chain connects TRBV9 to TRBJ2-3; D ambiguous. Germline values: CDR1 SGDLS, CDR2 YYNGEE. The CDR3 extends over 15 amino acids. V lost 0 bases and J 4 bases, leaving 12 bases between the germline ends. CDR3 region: CASSVDVGPSDTQYF. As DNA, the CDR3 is TGTGCCAGCAGCGTAGATGTGGGCCCCTCAGATACGCAGTATTTT.

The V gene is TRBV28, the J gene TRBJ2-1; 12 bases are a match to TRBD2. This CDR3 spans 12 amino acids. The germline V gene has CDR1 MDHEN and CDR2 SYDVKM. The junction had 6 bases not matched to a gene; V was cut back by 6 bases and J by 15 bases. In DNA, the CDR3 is TGTGCCAGCAGCGGACTAGCGGGGAGCCTGTTCTTC. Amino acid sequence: CASSGLAGSLFF.

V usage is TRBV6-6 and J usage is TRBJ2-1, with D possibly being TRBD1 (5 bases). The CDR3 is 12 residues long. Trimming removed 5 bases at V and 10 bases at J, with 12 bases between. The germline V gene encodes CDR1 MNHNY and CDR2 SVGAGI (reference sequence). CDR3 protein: CASSPTGSEQFF. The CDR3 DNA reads TGTGCCAGCAGTCCTACAGGATCCGAGCAGTTCTTC.

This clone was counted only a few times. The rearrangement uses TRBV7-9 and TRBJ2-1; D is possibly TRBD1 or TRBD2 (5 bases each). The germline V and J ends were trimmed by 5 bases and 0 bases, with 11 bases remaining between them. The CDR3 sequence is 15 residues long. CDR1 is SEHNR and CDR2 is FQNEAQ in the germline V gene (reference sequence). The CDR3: CASSPGPNSYNEQFF. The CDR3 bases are TGTGCCAGCAGCCCGGGACCTAACTCCTACAATGAGCAGTTCTTC.

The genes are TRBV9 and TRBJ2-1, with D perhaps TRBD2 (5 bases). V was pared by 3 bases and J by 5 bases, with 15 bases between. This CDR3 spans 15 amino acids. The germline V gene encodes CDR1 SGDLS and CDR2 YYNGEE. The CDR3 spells CASSEEVSGNNEQFF. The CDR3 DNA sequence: TGTGCCAGCAGCGAAGAGGTGTCGGGAAACAATGAGCAGTTCTTC.

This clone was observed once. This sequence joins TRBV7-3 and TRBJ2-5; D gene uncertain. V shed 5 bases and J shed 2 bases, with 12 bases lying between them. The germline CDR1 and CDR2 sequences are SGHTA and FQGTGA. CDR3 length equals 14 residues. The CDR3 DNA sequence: TGTGCCAGCAGCCCCGTCGTTTGTCAAGAGACCCAGTACTTC. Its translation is CASSPVVCQETQYF.

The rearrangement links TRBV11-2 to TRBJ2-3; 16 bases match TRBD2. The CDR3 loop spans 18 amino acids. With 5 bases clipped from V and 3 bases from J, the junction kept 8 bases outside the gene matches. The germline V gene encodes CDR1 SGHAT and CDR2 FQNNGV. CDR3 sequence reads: CASSPGLAGGGGTDTQYF. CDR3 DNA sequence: TGTGCCAGCAGCCCGGGACTAGCGGGAGGGGGTGGAACAGATACGCAGTATTTT.

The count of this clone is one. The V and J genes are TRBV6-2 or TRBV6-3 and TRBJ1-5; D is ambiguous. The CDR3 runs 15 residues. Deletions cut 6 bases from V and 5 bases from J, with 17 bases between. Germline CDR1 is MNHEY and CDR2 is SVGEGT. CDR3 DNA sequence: TGTGCCAGCAGCCGACTCGGACGGGTGGATCAGCCCCAGCATTTT. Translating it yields CASSRLGRVDQPQHF.

As DNA, the CDR3 is TGTGCCAGCAGCTTATCTGGTCTAGGCGGCACTGAAGCTTTCTTT. Its translation: CASSLSGLGGTEAFF. The V call is TRBV7-9, the J call TRBJ1-1; D unclear. The CDR3 runs to 15 residues. With 2 bases removed from V and 4 bases from J, the gap between germline ends came to 14 bases. Germline loops: CDR1 SEHNR, CDR2 FQNEAQ (reference sequence).

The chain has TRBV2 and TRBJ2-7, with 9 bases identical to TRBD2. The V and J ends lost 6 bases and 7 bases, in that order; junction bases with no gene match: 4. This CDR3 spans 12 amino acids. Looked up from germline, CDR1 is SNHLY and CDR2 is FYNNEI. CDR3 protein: CASRGLAREQYF. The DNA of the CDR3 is TGTGCCAGCAGGGGACTAGCAAGGGAGCAGTACTTC.

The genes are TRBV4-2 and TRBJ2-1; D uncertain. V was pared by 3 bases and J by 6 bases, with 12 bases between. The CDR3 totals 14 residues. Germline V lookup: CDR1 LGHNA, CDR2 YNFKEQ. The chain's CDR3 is CASSHPVAGNEQFF. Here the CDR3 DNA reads TGTGCCAGCAGCCATCCCGTGGCTGGCAATGAGCAGTTCTTC.

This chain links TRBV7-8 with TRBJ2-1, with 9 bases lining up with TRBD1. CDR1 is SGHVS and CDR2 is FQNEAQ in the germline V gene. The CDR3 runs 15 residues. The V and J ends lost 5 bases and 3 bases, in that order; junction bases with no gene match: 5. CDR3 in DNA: TGTGCCAGCAGCCCGGAGGGACAGGGCTACAATGAGCAGTTCTTC. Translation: CASSPEGQGYNEQFF.

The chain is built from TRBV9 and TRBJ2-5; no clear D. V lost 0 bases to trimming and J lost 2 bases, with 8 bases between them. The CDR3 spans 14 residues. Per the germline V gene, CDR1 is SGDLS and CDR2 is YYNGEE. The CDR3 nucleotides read TGTGCCAGCAGCGTAGGGCAGGAGCAAGAGACCCAGTACTTC. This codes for CASSVGQEQETQYF. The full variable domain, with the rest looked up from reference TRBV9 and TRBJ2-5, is DSGVTQTPKHLITATGQRVTLRCSPRSGDLSVYWYQQSLDQGLQFLIQYYNGEERAKGNILERFSAQQFPDLHSELNLSSLELGDSALYFCASSVGQEQETQYFGPGTRLLVL.

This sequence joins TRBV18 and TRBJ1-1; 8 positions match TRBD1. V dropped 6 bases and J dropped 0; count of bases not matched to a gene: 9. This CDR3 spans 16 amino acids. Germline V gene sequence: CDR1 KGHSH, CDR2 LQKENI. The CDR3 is CASSIATGAMNTEAFF. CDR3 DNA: TGTGCCAGCTCGATCGCGACAGGGGCTATGAACACTGAAGCTTTCTTT.

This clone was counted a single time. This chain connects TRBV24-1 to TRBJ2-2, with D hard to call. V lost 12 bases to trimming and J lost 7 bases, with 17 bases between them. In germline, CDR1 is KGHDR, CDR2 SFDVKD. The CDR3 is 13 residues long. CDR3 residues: CAVQDQPVGELFF. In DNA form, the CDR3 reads TGTGCCGTCCAGGACCAGCCGGTCGGGGAGCTGTTTTTT.

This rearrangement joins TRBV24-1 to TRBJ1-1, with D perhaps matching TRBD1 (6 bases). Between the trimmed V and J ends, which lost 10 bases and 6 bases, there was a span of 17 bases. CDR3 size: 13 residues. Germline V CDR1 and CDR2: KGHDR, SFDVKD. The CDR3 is CATKDRRKAEAFF. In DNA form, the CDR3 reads TGTGCCACGAAAGACAGGCGCAAGGCTGAAGCTTTCTTT.

Written as DNA, the CDR3 is TGTGCCAGCAGTGCCGACAGGTTGAACACTGAAGCTTTCTTT. Encoded protein: CASSADRLNTEAFF. This chain joins TRBV27 and TRBJ1-1; maybe TRBD1 (6 bases). There are 14 residues in the CDR3. Germline V lookup: CDR1 MNHEY, CDR2 SMNVEV (reference sequence). Trimming left V 5 bases short and J 0 bases short, with 10 bases between.

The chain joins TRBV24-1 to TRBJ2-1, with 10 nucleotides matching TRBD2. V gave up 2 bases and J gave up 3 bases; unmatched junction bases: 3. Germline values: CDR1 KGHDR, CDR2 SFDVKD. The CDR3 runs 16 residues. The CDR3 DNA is TGTGCCACCAGTGATTCCGGGACTAGCGTCTACAATGAGCAGTTCTTC. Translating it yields CATSDSGTSVYNEQFF.

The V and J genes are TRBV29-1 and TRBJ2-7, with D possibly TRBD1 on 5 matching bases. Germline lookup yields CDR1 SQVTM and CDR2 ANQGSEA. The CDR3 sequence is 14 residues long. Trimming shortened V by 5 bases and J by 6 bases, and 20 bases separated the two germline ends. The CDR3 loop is CSVHVQGVIGEQYF. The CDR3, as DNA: TGCAGCGTTCATGTGCAGGGTGTAATCGGCGAGCAGTACTTC.